These T cell receptor beta chains were read from a single sample in a study of T cells after yellow fever vaccination. TCRdb processed the 5' RACE reads anew with MiXCR; each CDR3 protein has one entry. The data contain about 220,000 distinct CDR3 sequences, about 3% of them singletons. The input for sequencing was CD4+ T cells sorted from PBMCs, taken 10 days after the yellow fever booster vaccination. These receptors were taken from a man aged 18 to 29 who received the YFV17D yellow fever vaccine. Both conserved end residues are part of each CDR3. A D gene is named only where the DNA matches it firmly. The size entry is marked missing in some rows and otherwise reads once, few, many or a size class.

>many|TRBJ1-1|TRBV18|TRBD1
TGTGCCAGCTCAGAAGGGACAGAGAGTACTGAAGCTTTCTTT
CASSEGTESTEAFF
>few|TRBJ2-3|TRBV20-1|TRBD2
TGCAGTGCTAGTAGGCCGACTAGCGGGATCACAGATACGCAGTATTTT
CSASRPTSGITDTQYF
>.|TRBJ1-1|TRBV20-1|.
TGCAGTGCCTCGCCCCCCCAAAGGACTGAAGCTTTCTTT
CSASPPQRTEAFF
>.|TRBJ2-5|TRBV20-1|TRBD2
TGCAGTGCCCTCGGGCTGGCGGGGCGGGGGGAGACCCAGTACTTC
CSALGLAGRGETQYF
>.|TRBJ1-5|TRBV5-6|.
TGTGCCAGCAGCTTGTATGTTCAAATAGATAGCAATCAGCCCCAGCATTTT
CASSLYVQIDSNQPQHF
>few|TRBJ2-2|TRBV5-1|TRBD1
TGCGCCAGCAGCCGGGACAGGGGGAGAGACGGGGAGCTGTTTTTT
CASSRDRGRDGELFF
>few|TRBJ1-4|TRBV7-8|.
TGTGCCAGCAGCTTATTAAGGGTAGCTAATGAAAAACTGTTTTTT
CASSLLRVANEKLFF
>many|TRBJ2-1|TRBV20-1|.
TGCAGTGCTAGAAATGTAGACAATGAGCAGTTCTTC
CSARNVDNEQFF
>.|TRBJ1-2|TRBV19|.
TGTGCCAGTAGTATACCGTGGCAGGGGCGAAAGTCTGGCTACACCTTC
CASSIPWQGRKSGYTF
>few|TRBJ2-5|TRBV5-1|TRBD1
TGCGCCAGCAGCTATGGGACAGGAGCTGGGGAGACCCAGTACTTC
CASSYGTGAGETQYF
>.|TRBJ2-2|TRBV7-7|TRBD1
TGTGCTAGCAGCTTAGCCCCGACAGGGGGGAACACCGGGGAGCTGTTTTTT
CASSLAPTGGNTGELFF
>few|TRBJ1-2|TRBV28|.
TGTGCCAGCAGCCCCCGGATCTATGGCTACACCTTC
CASSPRIYGYTF
>many|TRBJ1-5|TRBV3-1|.
TGTGCCAGCAGCCAAGGCGGAGGGATACCCCAGCATTTT
CASSQGGGIPQHF
>.|TRBJ1-5|TRBV7-2|.
TGTGCCAGCAGCCTAACTACGGATCAGCCCCAGCATTTT
CASSLTTDQPQHF
>.|TRBJ2-3|TRBV5-1|.
TGCGCCAGCAGCTTGAGGACACGCCATAGATGGGATACGCAGTATTTT
CASSLRTRHRWDTQYF
>few|TRBJ1-2|TRBV5-1|.
TGCGCCAGCAGCTTGTCTGGTACGTCCGCTGGGGGCTACACCTTC
CASSLSGTSAGGYTF
>many|TRBJ1-1|TRBV20-1|.
TGCAGTGCCCGCCCCGGGGGAAGGGACACTGAAGCTTTCTTT
CSARPGGRDTEAFF
>few|TRBJ1-1|TRBV5-1|TRBD1
TGCGCCAGCAGCTTGTGGGGACAGGGCGAAAGGGCTTTCTTT
CASSLWGQGERAFF
>.|TRBJ1-1|TRBV27|TRBD1
TGTGCCAGCAGTTTCTCCACAGGGGGGAACACTGAAGCTTTCTTT
CASSFSTGGNTEAFF
>.|TRBJ1-1|TRBV18|.
TGTGCCAGCTCCCCGTTATCGGACACTGAAGCTTTCTTT
CASSPLSDTEAFF
>many|TRBJ1-1|TRBV7-2|.
TGTGCCAGCAGCAACATCTGGACAGTGAACACTGAAGCTTTCTTT
CASSNIWTVNTEAFF
>few|TRBJ1-4|TRBV4-2|.
TGTGCCAGCAGCCACAACAGGGATTCGGGTGAAAAACTGTTTTTT
CASSHNRDSGEKLFF
>many|TRBJ2-3|TRBV4-2|.
TGTGCCAGCAGCCAAGAGTATGATACGCAGTATTTT
CASSQEYDTQYF
>many|TRBJ2-2|TRBV5-4|TRBD2
TGTGCCAGCAGTTCTAGCGGGAGTAACACCGGGGAGCTGTTTTTT
CASSSSGSNTGELFF
>many|TRBJ2-2|TRBV27|.
TGTGCCAGCAGTTTATCCGCCGGGGAGCTGTTTTTT
CASSLSAGELFF
>.|TRBJ1-1|TRBV6-1|.
TGTGCCAGTACAGAGTTCCCGACAGCTTTCTTT
CASTEFPTAFF
>many|TRBJ2-2|TRBV7-2|.
TGTGCCAGCAGCATCGCCACGGGGGACACCGGGGAGCTGTTTTTT
CASSIATGDTGELFF
>.|TRBJ2-7|TRBV7-2|TRBD1
TGTGCCAGCAGCTTAGACAGGGGATACTACGAGCAGTACTTC
CASSLDRGYYEQYF
>few|TRBJ2-1|TRBV7-2|TRBD2
TGTGCCAGCAGCTTCGGGGCGGGGGGAACCTACAATGAGCAGTTCTTC
CASSFGAGGTYNEQFF
>many|TRBJ2-1|TRBV12-3/TRBV12-4|TRBD2
TGTGCCAGCAGTTTCCCAGGACTAGCCTCGAGCAATGAGCAGTTCTTC
CASSFPGLASSNEQFF
>many|TRBJ2-6|TRBV10-3|TRBD1
TGTGCCATCAGGGGGACAGGCGACTCTGGGGCCAACGTCCTGACTTTC
CAIRGTGDSGANVLTF
>many|TRBJ1-1|TRBV7-2|.
TGTGCCAGCAGCTTAGCCAGACAGGAAGCTTTCTTT
CASSLARQEAFF
>.|TRBJ2-1|TRBV6-2/TRBV6-3|.
TGTGCCATCAAATATCGAGGGGAATACAATGAGCAGTTCTTC
CAIKYRGEYNEQFF
>few|TRBJ2-1|TRBV20-1|.
TGCAGTGCTAGGTTGGACGGCAACAATGAGCAGTTCTTC
CSARLDGNNEQFF
>many|TRBJ2-1|TRBV11-2|.
TGTGCCAGCAGCTTAGGTCCCCGGGGGAGCTACAATGAGCAGTTCTTC
CASSLGPRGSYNEQFF
>many|TRBJ2-3|TRBV24-1|.
TGTGCCACCAGTGATGGTAGGGACCACGCAGATACGCAGTATTTT
CATSDGRDHADTQYF
>many|TRBJ1-2|TRBV12-3/TRBV12-4|TRBD1
TGTGCCAGCAGTGCGGGACAGGGAGTGCACTATGGCTACACCTTC
CASSAGQGVHYGYTF
>few|TRBJ2-1|TRBV5-1|.
TGCGCCAGCAGCTTGGGGGCGGGGGCACCCACCTACAATGAGCAGTTCTTC
CASSLGAGAPTYNEQFF
>.|TRBJ2-7|TRBV23-1|TRBD1
TGCGCCAGCAGCCGAGAACAACAGGGGCAGCCCTACGAGCAGTACTTC
CASSREQQGQPYEQYF
>many|TRBJ2-3|TRBV5-4|TRBD1
TGTGCCAGCGGGGACAGAGGCACAGATACGCAGTATTTT
CASGDRGTDTQYF
>.|TRBJ2-1|TRBV24-1|TRBD1
TGTGCCACCAGTGCCCCCGGGACAGGGAGCGATGAGCAGTTCTTC
CATSAPGTGSDEQFF
>.|TRBJ2-5|TRBV13|.
TGTGCCAGCAGCCCACAGGGCGCGGTGGGGACCCAGTACTTC
CASSPQGAVGTQYF
>.|TRBJ2-3|TRBV7-3|TRBD1
TGTGCCAGCAGCATTCCGGGACAGGGTAAAACAGATACGCAGTATTTT
CASSIPGQGKTDTQYF
>many|TRBJ1-1|TRBV28|.
TGTGCCAGCAGTTATCCGACAAGGAGGACTGAAGCTTTCTTT
CASSYPTRRTEAFF